This T cell receptor (beta chain) emerged from a study of Tregs in tolerant kidney transplant recipients. Study in general: An approximately three-day belatacept mixed lymphocyte reaction, sometimes plus 5-day graft donor restimulation, preceded CD4+CD25+CD127- sorting.

Some clones are missing from TCRdb's copy, which holds only in-frame ones; the method was immunoSEQ multiplex PCR. The sample records around 21,000 clones, less than 70% being singletons. V was trimmed by 6 bases and J by 1 base, leaving 12 bases between them. Germline assignment: CDR1 MNHEY and CDR2 SVGAGI. The CDR3 runs 14 residues. Details on this clone: The antigen is unknown.

The study, taken as a whole, reports: The small number of patients limits these findings pending further validation. The most relevant donor-specific Treg TCRbeta repertoire apparently came from expansion with activated donor B cells.

The genes are TRBV6-5 and TRBJ1-1, with D hard to call. Material for sequencing was Tregs from blood cultured with allogeneic cells. The clonotype comes from a human donor in good health. CDR3 DNA: TGTGCCAGCAGGATGGGCGGTGGGAACACTGAAGCTTTCTTT. It translates to CASRMGGGNTEAFF.